This T cell receptor beta chain is drawn from a study of post-analysis software for immune sequencing data. The authors incorporated unique molecular identifiers into the TCR beta cDNA libraries. TCRdb analysed the PCR reads with MiXCR anew, one entry per CDR3 protein. This table holds around 710,000 distinct CDR3 sequences, more than 45% found once. V lost 0 bases, J lost 4 bases, and 13 bases lay in between. CDR1 and CDR2 (germline): SQVTM, ANQGSEA. The CDR3 is 15 amino acids. This clonotype was seen a handful of times. What it recognizes is unknown. Findings and caveats of the study: The study found TRBV5-6, TRBV5-1 and TRBV20-1 among a few TRBV segments more frequent in patients than controls.

Sample: blood. This sequence originates from a girl aged 10 to 17 with multiple sclerosis. The chain carries TRBV29-1 and TRBJ2-1; maybe TRBD2 (5 bases). In DNA form, the CDR3 reads TGCAGCGTTGAAGATCGGCTGAGACTATACAATGAGCAGTTCTTC. This translates into CSVEDRLRLYNEQFF.